This entry describes one T cell receptor beta chain. The target antigen is unknown. Germline V gene data show CDR1 as MNHNY and CDR2 as SVGAGI (reference sequence). The ends lost 6 bases at V and 5 bases at J; junction bases unmatched: 2. This CDR3 is 14 amino acids long. This entry is derived from a study of cytomegalovirus exposure and HLA in healthy donors. Whole-study findings and limits: V- and J-gene trimming in TCR beta was tied to a missense DCLRE1C variant by an analysis performed later. Listed as cytomegalovirus-associated were 170 or so TCR beta chains.

60 Vbeta and 13 Jbeta primers were used in PCR. Using immunoSEQ multiplex PCR, the repertoire was profiled, and TCRdb retains in-frame clones only, with some absent. The top ten clones hold approximately 2.5% of a sample with some 180,000 clones, about 88% of them seen once. The rearrangement uses TRBV6-6 and TRBJ2-2; TRBD2 aligns across 11 bases. Sequenced material: PBMCs. This clonotype was sampled from a man aged 30 to 45 in good health and CMV-seropositive. Here the CDR3 reads CASRGLAETGELFF. The CDR3 DNA reads TGTGCCAGCAGGGGACTAGCGGAGACCGGGGAGCTGTTTTTT.